This record looks at one TCR beta chain sequence and its context. No cognate antigen has been identified for it. Base qualities are not provided; no much larger clone lies one nucleotide away. This entry is derived from a study of T cell responses to AZD1222 COVID-19 vaccine (dated by TCRdb to about 2021). Some background on the complete study: A total of 240 or so trial participants underwent TCR sequencing, of whom around 210 had received two doses of AZD1222 and some 25 had received two doses of the MenACWY control vaccine. Trial participants were enrolled by age into subgroups of 18-55, 56-69 and 70-plus years, and around 140, 26 and 57 TCR-sequenced participants, respectively, were included in these subgroups.

The sample's time point label, in plain terms: about 28 days (+/-7) after the second vaccine dose. AZD1222 recipients given second doses at about 4 weeks or at about 12 weeks were pooled, since spike-specific TCR depth and breadth were not found to differ between the two schedules. Samples from vaccinated people were obtained from the UK trials COV001 and COV002, which included a single-blind randomized controlled phase 2/3 trial of AZD1222 (ChAdOx1 nCoV-19) in healthy adults. Trial participant PBMC samples were collected at day 0 and day 28 after the second dose for TCRbeta chain sequencing. CDR1 SGDLS and CDR2 YYNGEE were looked up in the germline V gene. At the junction V is shortened by 0 bases and J by 5 bases, with 14 bases in between. The CDR3 holds 15 amino acids from the cysteine to the phenylalanine. Only the CDR3 DNA stays, 45 bases, in frame from base 1. The CDR3 regions of human TCRbeta chains were analyzed by immunosequencing. The source study handled its data this way. Repertoire TCRs were checked for matches against a reference library of SARS-CoV-2-specific TCRs that had been generated using the MIRA antigen-specificity platform. Breadth was defined as the fraction of unique TCRs that were SARS-CoV-2-associated. Depth was defined as the fraction of total T cells that were SARS-CoV-2-associated. Using the MIRA data, every spike-specific TCR was mapped to the spike region that the TCR reacted to and assigned to either a CD4 or a CD8 class. Log10-transformed breadth and depth values were compared by one-way ANOVA with Sidak's multiple comparisons tests. This is the immuneACCESS table as TCRdb keeps it, with only in-frame sequences that have V and J called. A part of the clones is gone; compared with another copy, unresolved V genes explain less than half, and the rest is unexplained. D and trimming were read from the DNA, whereas the V and J calls and clone size are those reported in that table. The sample has 90,000 to 110,000 clones on record, roughly nine tenths of them singletons. The ten most abundant clones make up 44% of the sample.

Study-wide conclusions, independent of this receptor: Nearly half of unique spike-specific TCRs reportedly recognized epitopes outside regions mutated in the B.1.351 and B.1.1.7 variants. The 56-69-year group was small, and its depth increase did not reach significance, likely because of low power. Participants were mostly white British, with more females than males. The authors suggested clonal diversity may have been underestimated. The vaccine-associated CD4 TCRs covered the entire spike protein, and the dominant responses fell in regions 160-218 and 743-854. Because no day 14 peak-response samples were available, the repertoires could be characterized only after the peak T cell response. Conclusions about previously exposed vaccinees are limited because only six or seven AZD1222 recipients were SARS-CoV-2 seropositive at baseline. A significant rise in spike-specific TCR breadth and depth was observed after two AZD1222 doses relative to day 0 and relative to MenACWY recipients.

This receptor was identified in an adult who received the AZD1222 COVID-19 vaccine. The V and J genes are TRBV9 and TRBJ2-5; 5 matching bases give a weak D call of TRBD1. The sample consisted of peripheral blood, taken 28 days after the second AZD1222 dose. CDR3 sequence: CASSVDFRGIETQYF. In nucleotide form, the sequence is TGTGCCAGCAGCGTAGACTTTAGGGGTATTGAGACCCAGTACTTC.